The sequence of this TCR beta chain was determined in a study of cytomegalovirus exposure and HLA in healthy donors (dated by TCRdb to 2016 to 2017). Looking at the study overall: According to an earlier analysis of several hundred of the donors, 150 million to 200 million T cells yielded 120 million or so unique TCR beta sequences and more than 250 Gb of sequence data. Donor age, sex, ethnicity and CMV serostatus were compiled alongside the repertoire data. All discovery cohort repertoires had been generated using a single sequencing platform. The study was designed to test whether signatures of past pathogen exposure could be identified by cataloging public T cell receptors. Along with the roughly 670-subject first cohort, a separate validation cohort of 120 different subjects was used. To predict cytomegalovirus infection status, the study combined high-throughput TCR immunosequencing, statistical association of individual TCRs with disease status, and machine learning. Four to six DR-DQ haplotypes were handled as single units for association and clustering, since linkage in the cohort was strong. In the later analysis, no new phenotypic data were used to find candidate immune exposures; instead, reliance was placed on TCR beta sequences and their occurrence across donors. Of the approximately 400 genotyped donors, about 80% fell in the genetic ancestry cluster associated with self-reported Caucasian donors. An early release that covered around 590 HLA-typed donors contained around 300 gigabases of sequencing data and some 87 million unique TCR sequences. Typing coverage varied by locus: about 620-640 donors for A, B, C, DRB1 and DQB1; approximately 520 for DQA1; some 610 for DPA1; 450 to 480 for DPB1. To study patterns of TCR occurrence, a later analysis re-analyzed previously published TCR beta repertoires from 550 to 800 donors and added high-resolution HLA genotyping. An earlier analysis of around 580 of the donors used high-throughput TCR beta sequencing to judge whether each TCR beta V gene segment behaved as functional or pseudogenic. Across around 400 genotyped donors of the cohort, an average of 235,054 unique TCR beta nucleotide sequences per donor were sequenced, and 15% to 20% of those sequences were non-productive. Both class I and class II loci were covered by HLA typing, at four-digit resolution. The study used immunosequencing to profile the T cell repertoires of under 700 subjects and linked those repertoires to cytomegalovirus serostatus. In a later genetic analysis, genome-wide SNP genotypes for about 65% of the 666 donors were used, and that subset was treated as a discovery cohort.

Including the terminal cysteine and phenylalanine, the CDR3 comprises 14 residues. The read is trimmed to its CDR3 DNA, 42 bases read in frame from base 1. The germline V gene (reference sequence) supplies CDR1 MNHNY and CDR2 SVGAGI. V is pared back by 0 bases and J by 8 bases, with 8 bases lying between the germline termini. About this clone: It lacks a known antigen. No base-level quality is on record; no much larger clone is a single base apart.

Summary of the overall study and its limitations: The study listed approximately 160 TCR beta chains as associated with cytomegalovirus. CMV serostatus was the only immune exposure information available for the cohort. In this cohort, only TCR beta chains were sequenced, and detectable features were limited by the absence of alpha or paired-chain data. Some IMGT-functional V segments, including TRBV6-2 and TRBV6-3, could not be told apart with the 87-base-pair reads, so those segments were excluded. Three of the identified cytomegalovirus-associated TCR beta chains were confirmed in vitro to be specific for cytomegalovirus antigens. The sequencing pipeline was judged likely to have produced a cluster of highly shared sequence variants as a technical artifact. Most TCR sequences were observed very rarely across donors, whereas some public TCRs were present in many individuals. Broadly in line with IMGT annotations, most TCR beta V segments showed up in productive rearrangements about 87% or about 30% of the time in an earlier analysis of around 550 of the donors. Because HLA typing was unavailable for some donors at each locus, only the typed subset was used in association tests. Strong co-occurrence of HLA alleles, especially DR and DQ, made assigning TCR associations to individual alleles difficult. In both the original and validation cohorts, the classifier was reported to diagnose cytomegalovirus status with high specificity and sensitivity. In a later analysis, the rate of TCR association differed among HLA loci, with DRB1 alleles having the most associated TCRs and HLA-C alleles having the fewest. Approximately 16 rarely observed V segments, including chromosome 9 orphons, were excluded from the earlier analysis of a few hundred of the donors because counts were too low. In a later analysis, HLA-associated TCR beta chains showed more clonal expansion and lower generation probabilities than non-associated chains that were equally common. At a false discovery rate of 0.05, a later analysis linked 16,000 or so TCR beta sequences to specific HLA alleles. In a later analysis, most CMV-associated TCR beta chains were found to appear HLA-restricted, with HLA associations seemingly driven largely by CMV exposure. It was suggested by the authors that the approach could potentially be generalized to other disease states and immunological phenotypes. A later genetic analysis reported fewer N-insertions in productive TCRs among donors in an Asian-associated ancestry cluster than the roughly 670-donor mean. A further reported finding was that TCR beta sequences accurately predicted the HLA-A and HLA-B alleles for most subjects in the first cohort. Several of the top co-occurrence clusters appeared to be linked to parvovirus B19, influenza, CMV and Epstein-Barr virus, according to a later analysis. Sequencing depth was assumed to be roughly uniform across donors in the presence/absence analyses, though that assumption may not hold. V-gene and J-gene trimming of TCR beta chains was associated with a missense DCLRE1C variant in a later genetic analysis, and the association was replicated in an independent cohort. Linkage disequilibrium might explain the correlated functional status among segregating V segments, but an unknown experimental factor could not be ruled out.

The library was obtained by the immunoSEQ multiplex PCR assay. For the multiplex PCR, a mixture combining 60 forward primers for TCR Vbeta segments and 13 reverse primers for TCR Jbeta segments was used. A multiplex PCR assay on genomic DNA amplified the CDR3 region of rearranged TCR beta genes. The Illumina HiSeq System was used to sequence the amplified TCR beta libraries as 87-base-pair reads. In the authors' own workflow: A later analysis tallied roughly 76 million unique TCR beta chains across the 666 repertoires, and roughly 11 million of those chains were shared by two or more donors. To remove PCR and sequencing errors, raw reads were error-corrected and collapsed into unique sequences using a nearest-neighbor algorithm that merged closely related sequences. V, D and J gene segments were assigned by aligning CDR3 sequences to IMGT reference sequences. For a sequence to be retained, a match of at least six nucleotides was required to both a V gene segment and a J gene segment. A rearrangement was called productive if the CDR3 had no stop codons and remained in frame with V and J, and every other rearrangement was called non-productive. CDR3 was defined according to IMGT convention as the region running from the second conserved V-encoded cysteine to the conserved J-encoded phenylalanine. In an earlier analysis of around 540 of the donors, sequences lacking an unambiguous match to a single V gene segment were excluded. In an earlier analysis of roughly 500 of the donors, V segments were called functional above 56.7% productive rearrangements and were called segregating when the between-donor standard deviation exceeded 5%. A statistical classification framework was built for diagnosing cytomegalovirus status from the catalog of TCR beta chain sequences. In a later analysis, V and J genes were assigned by comparing TCR nucleotide sequences against IMGT/GENE-DB human TR gene sequences. In a later analysis, CDR3 sequences and most-parsimonious VDJ recombination scenarios were assigned using the TCRdist pipeline. In a later analysis, every TCR beta chain was defined by the combination of its CDR3 amino acid sequence and its V-gene family, and reads without a unique V-gene family were dropped. In a later analysis, a few hundred highly shared, low-generation-probability nucleotide sequences were removed to address suspected cross-contamination and a sequencing artifact. In a later analysis, a clonal expansion index was calculated for each public chain from normalized within-repertoire ranks of inferred template counts. A later analysis computed generation probabilities with a VDJ recombination model fitted to out-of-frame rearrangements, and checked the results against IGoR. Hypergeometric tests were used in a later analysis to score TCR-TCR, TCR-HLA and TCR-CMV co-occurrence, with a repertoire-size bias correction applied to the TCR pairs. In a later analysis, false discovery rates were estimated by permuting HLA or CMV assignments 20 times. In a later analysis, co-occurring TCRs were grouped using DBSCAN, with TCRdist sequence similarity added in when clustering inside HLA-allele-positive subsets. Co-occurrence clustering excluded repertoires with fewer than 30,000 or more than 120,000 public chains, plus five with anomalous nucleotide sharing. Not all clones reach the TCRdb copy of this immuneACCESS table, which keeps in-frame sequences only. Checked studies attribute under half of the gap to unresolved V genes and leave the rest unexplained. Clone size and the V and J calls come from that table; the DNA yielded D and trimming. This sample gives about 180,000 clones in total; roughly 87% of them show up just once. The ten largest clonotypes hold about 1.5% of the sample.

The cohort consisted of 600 to 700 healthy bone marrow donors. Cohort members were all nominally healthy when sampled, although unrecorded immune exposures were likely present. The donor was CMV seronegative and was included in the group of a few hundred seronegative cohort members. A peripheral blood sample was provided by each donor, and peripheral blood mononuclear cells were used for TCR beta sequencing. Genomic DNA extraction from the blood cell samples was performed with the Qiagen DNeasy Blood Extraction Kit. The chain employs TRBV6-6 and TRBJ1-6; 6 matching bases give a weak D call of TRBD1. Material: PBMCs. The TCR comes from a man aged 35-49 years in good health and CMV-seronegative. This receptor has the CDR3 CASSYSRGDSPLHF. The bases read TGTGCCAGCAGTTACTCCAGGGGAGATTCACCCCTCCACTTT.